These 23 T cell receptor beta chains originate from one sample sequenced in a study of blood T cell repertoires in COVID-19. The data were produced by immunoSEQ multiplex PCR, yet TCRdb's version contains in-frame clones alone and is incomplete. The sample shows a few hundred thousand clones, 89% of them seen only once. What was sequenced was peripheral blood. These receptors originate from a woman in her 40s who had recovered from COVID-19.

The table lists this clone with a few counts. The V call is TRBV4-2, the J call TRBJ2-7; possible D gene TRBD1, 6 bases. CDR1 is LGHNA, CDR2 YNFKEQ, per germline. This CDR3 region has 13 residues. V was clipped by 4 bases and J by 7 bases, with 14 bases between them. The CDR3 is CASSPFPQGEQYF. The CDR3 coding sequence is TGTGCCAGCAGCCCCTTCCCGCAGGGGGAGCAGTACTTC.

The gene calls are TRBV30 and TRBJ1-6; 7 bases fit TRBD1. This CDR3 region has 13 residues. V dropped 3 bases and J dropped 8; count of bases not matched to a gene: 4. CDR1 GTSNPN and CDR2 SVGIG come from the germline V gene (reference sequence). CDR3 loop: CAWSGQGDSPLHF. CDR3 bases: TGTGCCTGGAGCGGCCAGGGGGATTCACCCCTCCACTTT.

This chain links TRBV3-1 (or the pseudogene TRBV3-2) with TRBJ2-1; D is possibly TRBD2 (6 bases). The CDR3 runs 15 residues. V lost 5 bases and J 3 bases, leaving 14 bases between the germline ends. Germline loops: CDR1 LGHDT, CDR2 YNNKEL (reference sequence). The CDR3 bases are TGTGCCAGCAGCAAGAGCGGGCTCTACTACAATGAGCAGTTCTTC. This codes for CASSKSGLYYNEQFF.

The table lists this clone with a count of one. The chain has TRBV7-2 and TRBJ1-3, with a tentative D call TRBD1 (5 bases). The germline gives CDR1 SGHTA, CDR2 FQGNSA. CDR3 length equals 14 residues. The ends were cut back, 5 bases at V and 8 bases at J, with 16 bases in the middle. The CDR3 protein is CASSPGTAGDTIYF. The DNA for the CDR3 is TGTGCCAGCAGCCCAGGGACGGCGGGGGACACCATATATTTT.

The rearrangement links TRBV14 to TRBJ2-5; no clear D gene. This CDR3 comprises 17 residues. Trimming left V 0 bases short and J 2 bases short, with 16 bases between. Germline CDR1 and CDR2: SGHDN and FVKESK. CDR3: CASSQEYARGFQETQYF. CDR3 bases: TGTGCCAGCAGCCAAGAATACGCGCGCGGATTTCAAGAGACCCAGTACTTC.

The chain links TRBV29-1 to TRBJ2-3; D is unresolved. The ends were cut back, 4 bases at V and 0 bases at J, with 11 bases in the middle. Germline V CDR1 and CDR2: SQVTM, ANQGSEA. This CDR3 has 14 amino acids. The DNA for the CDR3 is TGCAGCGTTGGGGCACAGTTGAGCACAGATACGCAGTATTTT. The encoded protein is CSVGAQLSTDTQYF.

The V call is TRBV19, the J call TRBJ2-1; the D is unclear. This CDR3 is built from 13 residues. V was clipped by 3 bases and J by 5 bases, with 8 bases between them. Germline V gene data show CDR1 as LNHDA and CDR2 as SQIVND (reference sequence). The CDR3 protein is CASSIQRNNEQFF. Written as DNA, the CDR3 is TGTGCCAGTAGTATCCAGCGCAACAATGAGCAGTTCTTC.

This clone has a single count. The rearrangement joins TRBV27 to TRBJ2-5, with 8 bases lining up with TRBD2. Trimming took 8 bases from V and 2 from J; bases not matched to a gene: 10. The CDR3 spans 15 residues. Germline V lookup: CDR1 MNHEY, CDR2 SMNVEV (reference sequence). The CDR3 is CASGRVVAGQETQYF. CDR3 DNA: TGTGCCAGCGGTCGTGTCGTAGCGGGACAAGAGACCCAGTACTTC.

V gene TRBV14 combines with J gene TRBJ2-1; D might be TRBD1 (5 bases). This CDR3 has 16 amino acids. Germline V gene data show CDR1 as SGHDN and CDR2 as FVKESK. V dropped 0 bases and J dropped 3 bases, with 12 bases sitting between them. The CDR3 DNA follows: TGTGCCAGCAGCCAAGATTGGAGACAGAACTACAATGAGCAGTTCTTC. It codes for CASSQDWRQNYNEQFF.

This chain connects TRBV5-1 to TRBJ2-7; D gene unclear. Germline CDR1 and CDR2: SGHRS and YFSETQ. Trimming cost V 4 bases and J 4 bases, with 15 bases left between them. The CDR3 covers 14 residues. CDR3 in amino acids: CASSPGGARYEQYV. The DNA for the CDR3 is TGCGCCAGCAGCCCCGGCGGCGCTCGGTACGAGCAGTACGTC.

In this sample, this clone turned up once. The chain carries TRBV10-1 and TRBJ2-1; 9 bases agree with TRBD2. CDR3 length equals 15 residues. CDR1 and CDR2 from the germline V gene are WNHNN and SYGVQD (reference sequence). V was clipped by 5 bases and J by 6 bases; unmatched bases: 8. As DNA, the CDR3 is TGCGCCAGCAGTCCCCTAGCGGGACTTTTCAATGAGCAGTTCTTC. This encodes CASSPLAGLFNEQFF.

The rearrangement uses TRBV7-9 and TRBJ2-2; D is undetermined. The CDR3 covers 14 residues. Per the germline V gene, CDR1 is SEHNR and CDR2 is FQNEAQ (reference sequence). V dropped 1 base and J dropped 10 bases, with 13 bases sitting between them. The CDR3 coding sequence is TGTGCCAGCAGCTTAGAGGCAGGCACGAAGGAGCTGTTTTTT. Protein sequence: CASSLEAGTKELFF.

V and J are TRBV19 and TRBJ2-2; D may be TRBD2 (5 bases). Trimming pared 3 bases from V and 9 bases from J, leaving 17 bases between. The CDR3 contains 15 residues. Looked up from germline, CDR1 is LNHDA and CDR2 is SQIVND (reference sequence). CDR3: CASSIEASIHRELFF. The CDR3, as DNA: TGTGCCAGTAGTATTGAGGCTAGCATTCACCGGGAGCTGTTTTTT.

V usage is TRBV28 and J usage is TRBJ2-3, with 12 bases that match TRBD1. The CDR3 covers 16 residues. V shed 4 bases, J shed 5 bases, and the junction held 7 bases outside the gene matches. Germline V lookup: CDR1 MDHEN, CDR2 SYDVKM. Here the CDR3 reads CASSSGGQGAIDTQYF. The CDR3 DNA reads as TGTGCCAGCAGTTCGGGGGGACAGGGGGCTATAGATACGCAGTATTTT.

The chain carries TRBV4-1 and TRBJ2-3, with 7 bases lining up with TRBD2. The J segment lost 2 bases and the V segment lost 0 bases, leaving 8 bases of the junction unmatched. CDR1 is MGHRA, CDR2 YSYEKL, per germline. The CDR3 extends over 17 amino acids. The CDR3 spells CASSQEWLAVLTDTQYF. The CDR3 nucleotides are TGCGCCAGCAGCCAAGAGTGGCTAGCGGTACTCACAGATACGCAGTATTTT.

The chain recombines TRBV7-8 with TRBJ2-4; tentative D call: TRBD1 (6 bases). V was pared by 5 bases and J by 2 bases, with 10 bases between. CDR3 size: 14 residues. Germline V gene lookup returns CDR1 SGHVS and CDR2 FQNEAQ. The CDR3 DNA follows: TGTGCCAGCAGCCAGGGGAATACCAAAAACATTCAGTACTTC. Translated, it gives CASSQGNTKNIQYF. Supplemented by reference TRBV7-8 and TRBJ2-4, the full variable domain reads GAGVSQSPRYKVAKRGQDVALRCDPISGHVSLFWYQQALGQGPEFLTYFQNEAQLDKSGLPSDRFFAERPEGSVSTLKIQRTQQEDSAVYLCASSQGNTKNIQYFGAGTRLSVL.

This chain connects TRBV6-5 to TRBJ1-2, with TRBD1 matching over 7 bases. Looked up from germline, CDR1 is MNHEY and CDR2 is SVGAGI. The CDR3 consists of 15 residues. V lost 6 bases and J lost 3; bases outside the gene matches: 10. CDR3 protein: CASSPPGQRYYGYTF. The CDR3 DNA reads TGTGCCAGCAGCCCACCGGGACAGAGATACTATGGCTACACCTTC.

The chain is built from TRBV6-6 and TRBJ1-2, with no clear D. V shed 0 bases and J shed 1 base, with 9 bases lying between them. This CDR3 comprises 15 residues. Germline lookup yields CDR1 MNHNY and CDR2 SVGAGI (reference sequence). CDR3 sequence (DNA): TGTGCCAGCAGTTACTCGATGGGCAGTAACTATGGCTACACCTTC. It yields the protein CASSYSMGSNYGYTF.

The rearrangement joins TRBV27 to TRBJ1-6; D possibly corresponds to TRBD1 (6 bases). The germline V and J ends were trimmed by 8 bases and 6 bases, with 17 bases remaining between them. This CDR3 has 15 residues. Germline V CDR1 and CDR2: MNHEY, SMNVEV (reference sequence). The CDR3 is CASRLGAGVNSPLHF. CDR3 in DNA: TGTGCCAGCCGTCTGGGGGCCGGGGTTAATTCACCCCTCCACTTT.

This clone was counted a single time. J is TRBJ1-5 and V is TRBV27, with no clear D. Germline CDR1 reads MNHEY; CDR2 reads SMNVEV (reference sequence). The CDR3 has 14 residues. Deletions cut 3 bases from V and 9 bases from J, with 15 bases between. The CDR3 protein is CASSLNSGSRPQHF. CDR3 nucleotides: TGTGCCAGCAGTTTGAATAGCGGATCCCGGCCCCAGCATTTT.

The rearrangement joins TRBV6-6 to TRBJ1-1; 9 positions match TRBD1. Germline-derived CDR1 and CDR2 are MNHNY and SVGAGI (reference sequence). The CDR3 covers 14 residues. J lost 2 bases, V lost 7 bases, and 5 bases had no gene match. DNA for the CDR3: TGTGCCAGCACCCCGGGACAGGGAAACACTGAAGCTTTCTTT. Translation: CASTPGQGNTEAFF.

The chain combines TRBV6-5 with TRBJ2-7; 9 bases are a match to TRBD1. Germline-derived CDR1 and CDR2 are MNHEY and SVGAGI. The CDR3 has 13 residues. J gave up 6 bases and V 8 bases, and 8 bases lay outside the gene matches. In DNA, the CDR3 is TGTGCCAGCTGCCGGGACAGGGCGAGCGAGCAGTACTTC. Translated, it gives CASCRDRASEQYF.

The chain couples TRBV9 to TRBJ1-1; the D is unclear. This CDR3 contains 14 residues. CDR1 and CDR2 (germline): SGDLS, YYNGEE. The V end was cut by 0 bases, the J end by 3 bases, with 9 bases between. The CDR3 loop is CASSVGRQYTEAFF. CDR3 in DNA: TGTGCCAGCAGCGTAGGGAGGCAGTACACTGAAGCTTTCTTT.